This T cell receptor (beta chain) was found in a study of beta chain features in type 1 diabetes (dated by TCRdb to between 2017 and 2018). As for the study more broadly: No differences in mean age, gender distribution, total cell number or subset yield were found between patients and healthy donors. Across all samples, approximately 98,000,000 sorted cells were examined, and cell number per subset correlated strongly with RNA yield. In the study, TCRB repertoires of sorted circulating CD4+ T cell subsets from recently diagnosed type 1 diabetes patients were compared with those of matched healthy donors. Naive and central memory subsets were obtained from all 30 or so donors, but regulatory and stem cell-like memory subsets were isolated from only 8 patients and roughly eight healthy donors. The paper's findings and limits, for the study overall: At VDJ recombination sites, type 1 diabetes patients had fewer insertions and more deleted nucleotides, which implies abnormalities in thymic rearrangement. Because cDNA was sequenced instead of genomic DNA, highly expressing activated cells could be over-represented, though the groups showed no difference in activation or CD3 levels. Because the HLA sub-analyses included only small numbers of individuals, any influence of HLA type on TCRB rearrangement was left unresolved. PCR might favor shorter templates, but patient and control samples were amplified and corrected together, so any skew would affect both groups equally. Naive, central memory and regulatory TCRB repertoires appeared to be more alike among patients than among healthy donors. In all four CD4+ subsets, TCRB CDR3 length was moderately but significantly shorter in type 1 diabetes patients.

Worth noting for this clone: Its antigen is still unknown. Base qualities are missing; no much larger clone stands one base away.

Each donor gave one peripheral blood draw, averaging approximately 120 mL, which was collected into heparinised tubes. A BD FACSAria II and a panel including CD45RO, CCR7, CD25, CD127, CD95 and CD27 were used to sort naive, central memory, regulatory and stem cell-like memory CD4+ T cells. Purity was above 95% for every sorted population. PBMCs were isolated immediately by Lymphoprep density gradient centrifugation and stained directly without culture. So that batch effects would be minimized, each experiment stained and sorted samples in pairs, pairing one healthy donor with one patient. The High Capacity cDNA Reverse Transcription Kit was used to reverse transcribe all of the isolated RNA, meaning that expressed TCRB transcripts were what got sequenced. Deep immunoSEQ sequencing was applied to naive, central memory and regulatory T cell samples, giving an average of around 4 million total reads per sample. After sorted cells were lysed in RLT buffer, RNA was extracted with DNase-treated RNeasy Micro or Mini kits, with the choice depending on cell number. To prevent cross-contamination, each cell subset was processed individually, whereas patient and healthy donor samples were processed jointly. The immunoSEQ multiplex PCR was used to amplify TCRB sequences from cDNA, generating 87-bp fragments that spanned the CDR3 region. The amplicons were sequenced using the Illumina HiSeq platform. The paper's data handling went like this. Synthetic template baselines were used to correct PCR bias computationally, reads within Hamming distance 2 were collapsed, and singletons that could not be merged were discarded. By aligning reads against IMGT, V, D and J genes, CDR3 length, and insertions or deletions at six rearrangement sites were assigned. Within each subset, clonotype counts were normalized to sorted cell number, after which true diversity and Gini coefficients were computed with the tcR R package. Repertoire sharing was quantified using the overlap coefficient calculated on TCRB nucleotide sequences. As a proxy for the pre-selection repertoire, out-of-frame TCRB sequences from naive cells were analyzed. TCRdb provides this immuneACCESS table in a form limited to in-frame rearrangements. Some clones are lacking; in checked studies, under half of them reflect an unresolved V gene, and why the rest are absent is not known. That table furnishes V, J and clone size, whereas the DNA furnished D and trimming. This sample holds under 900,000 clones; roughly 15% were observed only once. In total, the top ten clones hold around 0.02% of the sample.

The germline V gene yields SNHLY for CDR1 and FYNNEI for CDR2. The junction shows trimming of 2 bases on V and 1 base on J, plus 18 bases between the germline ends. The CDR3 holds 17 amino acids from the cysteine to the phenylalanine. CDR3 DNA only is kept here, 51 bases in frame from base 1. The sample consisted of naive CD4+ T cells from blood. In light of the paper, this sample's cell subset or site label describes: true naive CD4+ T cells. This TCR was recovered from a woman aged 18 to 35 in good health. Recombination connected TRBV2 to TRBJ2-7; 5 matching bases give a weak D call of TRBD2. The CDR3 reads as follows: CASSERLLTLRSYEQYF. The DNA reads TGTGCCAGCAGTGAAAGACTATTAACCCTTCGGTCCTACGAGCAGTACTTC.